This TCR beta chain was sequenced for a study of blood T cell repertoires in COVID-19 (dated by TCRdb to 2020 to 2022). Broadly, across the study: Samples covering the acute and convalescent phases of COVID-19 were provided by collaborators in the United States, Italy and Spain. The prospective study material was composed of cDNA or gDNA derived from T cells, B-cell-depleted T cells, or PBMCs. Subjects who had been exposed to COVID-19, were actively infected with it, or had recovered from it provided the deeply sampled blood TCRbeta repertoires that made up the dataset. The repertoires were released in a freely available public database meant as a resource for research on the immune response to SARS-CoV-2. Samples came from the ongoing ImmuneRACE study (first 160 participants) plus 1,254 subjects from 6 global collaborators. A de-identified subject ID, COVID-19 status, age in years and sex were almost always included in the sample metadata. Where available, HLA class I and class II types were taken from metadata supplied by the sample provider and were not determined by assay-based typing.

As concerns this clone: This clone's antigen is unknown. No base quality information exists; no much larger clone differs at one position.

What the study reported, not specific to this receptor: How much clinical and demographic metadata was included differed by source and by participant, and the metadata was provided uncurated.

TCRbeta CDR3 regions were amplified from genomic DNA using the immunoSEQ Assay, a bias-controlled multiplex PCR. The published analysis was carried out like this. Within the assay, amplification of reference gene primers was used to estimate how many nucleated cells each sample contained. Sequence reads were collapsed and filtered to measure the absolute abundance of every unique TCRbeta CDR3 rearrangement. For each sample, productive Simpson clonality was calculated by taking the square root of Simpson's diversity index across productive rearrangements. TCRdb re-hosts the immuneACCESS table, in-frame sequences only. Its copies lack some clones; in the studies checked, an unresolved V gene accounts for under half of them, and the cause for the rest is not known. Clone size and V and J calls were adopted from that table, with D and trimming inferred from the DNA. This sample is represented by around 310,000 clones; over 70% of them were singletons. Around 5% of the sample is taken by the ten largest.

Enrolling through a virtual design, the prospective study's participants ranged in age from roughly 18 to 90 years and lived across 24 United States geographic areas. In the prospective study, participants were assigned to cohorts based on the clinical history participants reported in a screening survey and a study questionnaire. For ImmuneRACE Cohort 3, a participant was defined as recovered based on two consecutive negative NP/OP PCR tests, clearance by a healthcare professional, or resolution of symptoms. In the prospective study, mobile phlebotomists collected whole blood, serum and a nasopharyngeal or oropharyngeal swab from each participant. Participants in the prospective study had the option to provide additional blood draws and questionnaires over an approximately 2-month period. Before DNA extraction, prospective study blood samples were shipped either frozen or at room temperature. Reading the germline V gene (reference sequence) gives CDR1 SGHNT and CDR2 YYREEE. Here V drops 4 bases and J drops 6 bases, and the junction holds 7 bases not matched to any gene. Including cysteine and phenylalanine, the CDR3 has 14 amino acids. The read is trimmed to its CDR3 DNA, 42 bases read in frame from base 1.

This TCR was sampled from a man aged 25 to 40 who had recovered from COVID-19. Rearrangement joined TRBV5-4 to TRBJ2-7, with 10 bases matching TRBD2. Sequencing was performed on PBMCs or T cells enriched from blood (not recorded which). The DNA is as follows: TGTGCCAGCAGCAGCCTAGCGGGGGCGGCCGAGCAGTACTTC. This yields the protein CASSSLAGAAEQYF.